Each of the 13 T cell receptor beta chains below was sequenced from the same sample in a study of cytomegalovirus exposure and HLA in healthy donors. Produced via immunoSEQ multiplex PCR; TCRdb's table is partial and in-frame only. The table records 95,000 to 150,000 clones, 85% to 90% of them present only once. The sequenced material came from PBMCs. Receptors were obtained from a young woman in good health and CMV-seronegative.

The rearrangement links TRBV21-1 to TRBJ2-1; the table's D call, TRBD1, was not checked against the DNA. TRBV21-1 is deemed a pseudogene. This CDR3 spans 18 amino acids. The chain's CDR3 is CASSCRGSGTGTYNEQFF. The DNA for the CDR3 is TGTGCCAGCAGCTGCCGTGGATCCGGGACAGGGACCTACAATGAGCAGTTCTTC.

Only a few counts were recorded for this clone. This chain uses TRBV5-6 with TRBJ1-1; D remains unclear. This CDR3 region has 11 residues. V was cut by 2 bases and J by 5 bases, with 4 bases left in between. The V gene's germline CDR1 is SGHDT and CDR2 YYEEEE. This CDR3 reads CASSFRTEAFF. The CDR3 nucleotides are TGTGCCAGCAGCTTCAGGACTGAAGCTTTCTTT.

This chain joins TRBV5-8 and TRBJ2-7; 7 bases align to TRBD1. CDR3 length: 16 amino acids. V was pared by 0 bases and J by 2 bases, with 8 bases of the junction left unmatched. Germline assignment: CDR1 SGHTS and CDR2 YDEGEE. This chain's CDR3 is CASSLGQTGYAYEQYF. CDR3 in DNA: TGTGCCAGCAGCTTGGGCCAGACAGGGTATGCCTACGAGCAGTACTTC.

This rearrangement joins TRBV4-1 to TRBJ1-4, with D tentatively TRBD1 (5 bases). V was clipped by 2 bases and J by 3 bases, with 10 bases between them. The V gene's germline CDR1 is MGHRA and CDR2 YSYEKL. The CDR3 has 15 amino acids. CDR3 sequence (DNA): TGCGCCAGCAGCCAATTTTCGACAGCTAATGAAAAACTGTTTTTT. Protein product: CASSQFSTANEKLFF.

The J gene is TRBJ2-2, the V gene TRBV5-5; the D gene is possibly TRBD1 (5 bases). There are 13 residues in the CDR3. Germline loops: CDR1 SGHKS, CDR2 YYEKEE (reference sequence). With 0 bases removed from V and 6 bases from J, the gap between germline ends came to 6 bases. CDR3 coding DNA: TGTGCCAGCAGCTTGGAAGGGGCCGGGGAGCTGTTTTTT. Translating gives CASSLEGAGELFF.

The CDR3 is CASSLQGFTYEQYF. Written as DNA, the CDR3 is TGTGCCAGCAGCCTACAGGGATTTACCTACGAGCAGTACTTC. V gene TRBV5-4 combines with J gene TRBJ2-7; possible D gene TRBD1, 6 bases. Germline assignment: CDR1 SGHNT and CDR2 YYREEE (reference sequence). V was pared by 4 bases and J by 2 bases, with 13 bases between. The CDR3 covers 14 residues.

The chain employs TRBV18 and TRBJ1-2; 9 bases map to TRBD1. V lost 1 base to trimming and J lost 3 bases; unmatched junction nucleotides: 3. The germline V gene encodes CDR1 KGHSH and CDR2 LQKENI. The CDR3 has 15 residues. The CDR3 DNA follows: TGTGCCAGCTCACCACTGGACAGGGGCGACTATGGCTACACCTTC. This sequence encodes CASSPLDRGDYGYTF.

V gene TRBV6-1 combines with J gene TRBJ2-1, with 10 bases fitting TRBD2. Germline CDR1 and CDR2: MNHNS and SASEGT. J lost 14 bases, V lost 6 bases, and 7 bases had no gene match. There are 12 residues in the CDR3. CDR3 nucleotide sequence: TGTGCCAGCAGCAATGTAGCGGGGGGCGAGTTCTTC. Protein sequence: CASSNVAGGEFF.

This chain links TRBV30 with TRBJ2-7; the match to TRBD1 covers 9 bases. CDR3 size: 13 residues. The V and J ends lost 5 bases and 2 bases, in that order; junction bases with no gene match: 4. Looked up from germline, CDR1 is GTSNPN and CDR2 is SVGIG (reference sequence). The CDR3 nucleotides read TGTGCCTGGGGGACAGGGTTCACCTACGAGCAGTACTTC. It is translated as CAWGTGFTYEQYF.

The chain couples TRBV27 to TRBJ2-5, with TRBD2 as a possible D gene (7 bases). The CDR3 totals 13 residues. Germline V gene data show CDR1 as MNHEY and CDR2 as SMNVEV (reference sequence). Trimming took off 5 bases at V and 5 bases at J, with 12 bases between the two ends. CDR3 nucleotide sequence: TGTGCCAGCAGTCCAAGGGGGGGGGAGACCCAGTACTTC. It is translated as CASSPRGGETQYF.

The V call is TRBV18, the J call TRBJ1-5; no definite D call. This CDR3 contains 13 residues. V lost 2 bases and J lost 6, with 8 bases in between. Germline CDR1 is KGHSH and CDR2 is LQKENI. CDR3 residues: CASSPGESQPQHF. DNA for the CDR3: TGTGCCAGCTCACCAGGAGAGAGTCAGCCCCAGCATTTT. The full variable domain, its missing parts supplied by reference TRBV18 and TRBJ1-5, is NAGVMQNPRHLVRRRGQEARLRCSPMKGHSHVYWYRQLPEEGLKFMVYLQKENIIDESGMPKERFSAEFPKEGPSILRIQQVVRGDSAAYFCASSPGESQPQHFGDGTRLSIL.

This chain joins TRBV6-6 and TRBJ2-7; no reliable D call. The CDR3 sequence is 14 residues long. The V and J ends lost 5 bases and 3 bases respectively, with 14 bases between them. CDR1 and CDR2 (germline): MNHNY, SVGAGI (reference sequence). The CDR3 reads CASSTEFQGYEQYF. In DNA form, the CDR3 reads TGTGCCAGCAGTACAGAGTTTCAAGGCTACGAGCAGTACTTC.

The chain combines TRBV19 with TRBJ1-5; D ambiguous. The CDR3 is 13 amino acids. Trimming pared 5 bases from V and 5 bases from J, leaving 10 bases between. Germline-derived CDR1 and CDR2 are LNHDA and SQIVND (reference sequence). CDR3 loop: CASSAYTDQPQHF. CDR3 DNA sequence: TGTGCCAGTAGTGCTTATACGGATCAGCCCCAGCATTTT.